The clone carrying this TCR beta chain has a handful of counts. Germline V gene sequence: CDR1 SNHLY, CDR2 FYNNEI. Trimming left V 4 bases short and J 6 bases short, with 13 bases between. This CDR3 spans 13 amino acids. This sample is part of a study of early T cells in non-severe SARS-CoV-2 infection. TCRdb called the 5' RACE reads again in MiXCR, with one record for every CDR3 protein. The sample holds some 66,000 distinct CDR3 sequences, under 15% seen once. The TCR was taken from an adult who was a healthcare worker with PCR-confirmed SARS-CoV-2 infection or an uninfected control (not recorded which). Material: whole blood. This rearrangement joins TRBV2 to TRBJ2-7, with no clear D. The CDR3 protein is CASSAQNLGEQYF. CDR3 nucleotide sequence: TGTGCCAGCAGTGCCCAAAACCTGGGCGAGCAGTACTTC. Drawing the rest from reference TRBV2 and TRBJ2-7, the complete variable domain is EPEVTQTPSHQVTQMGQEVILRCVPISNHLYFYWYRQILGQKVEFLVSFYNNEISEKSEIFDDQFSVERPDGSNFTLKIRSTKLEDSAMYFCASSAQNLGEQYFGPGTRLTVT.